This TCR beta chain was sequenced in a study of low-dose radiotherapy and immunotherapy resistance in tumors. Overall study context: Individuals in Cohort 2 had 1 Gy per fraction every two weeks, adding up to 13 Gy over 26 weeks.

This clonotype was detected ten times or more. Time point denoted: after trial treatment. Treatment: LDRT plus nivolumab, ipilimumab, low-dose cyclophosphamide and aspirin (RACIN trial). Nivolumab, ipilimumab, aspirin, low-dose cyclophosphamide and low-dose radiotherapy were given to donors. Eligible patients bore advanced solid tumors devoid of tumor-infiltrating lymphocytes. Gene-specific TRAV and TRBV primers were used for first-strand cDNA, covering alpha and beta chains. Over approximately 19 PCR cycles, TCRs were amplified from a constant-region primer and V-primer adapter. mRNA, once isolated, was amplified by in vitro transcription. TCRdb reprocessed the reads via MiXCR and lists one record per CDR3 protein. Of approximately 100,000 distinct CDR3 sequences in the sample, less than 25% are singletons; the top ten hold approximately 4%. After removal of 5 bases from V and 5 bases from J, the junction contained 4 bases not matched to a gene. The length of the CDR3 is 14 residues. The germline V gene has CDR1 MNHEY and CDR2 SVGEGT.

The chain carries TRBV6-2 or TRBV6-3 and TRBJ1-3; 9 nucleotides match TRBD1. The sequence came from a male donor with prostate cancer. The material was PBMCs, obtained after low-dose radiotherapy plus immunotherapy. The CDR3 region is CASSPGQGRNTIYF. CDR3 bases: TGTGCCAGCAGTCCGGGACAGGGTCGAAACACCATATATTTT.